This T cell receptor (beta chain) is from a study of shared clonotypes between healthy human individuals (dated by TCRdb to about 2020). Broadly, across the study: The cohort comprised a couple of women and a few men aged 18 to 49 years. Per donor, leukapheresis produced somewhere between about 0.8 and 9 billion PBMCs. Different laboratories and diverse techniques were used to prepare libraries and sequence TCR repertoires, to increase sequencing depth and limit assay-specific biases. To estimate repertoire size and how much clonotype sharing occurs between individuals, the study deeply sequenced the blood TCR repertoires of several healthy adults. For each donor, CD4 naive and CD4 memory were each given three plates, CD8 naive was given two plates, and CD8 memory was given one plate.

From the cysteine up to the phenylalanine, the CDR3 has a length of 14 residues. The entry retains the CDR3 DNA only, 42 bases that are in frame from base 1. The junction carries 15 bases between V and J, which are trimmed by 5 bases and 5 bases respectively. According to the germline V gene, CDR1 reads SGHTA and CDR2 reads FQGTGA. Using the deep immunoSEQ assay, multiplex PCR amplified TCR CDR3 regions from genomic DNA. Extracted genomic DNA from each cell subset was distributed evenly across all wells of several immunoSEQ 96-well plates, and each plate was treated as a replicate. Each replicate PCR for sorted subsets received 150 to 250 ng genomic DNA, equal to about 30,000 T cell genomes. The purified libraries were quantified using a Qubit 3.0 fluorometer, sized with a Bioanalyzer 2100, and then quantified again using the KAPA Library Quantification kit. Every immunoSEQ 96-well plate was sequenced on a dedicated single-read 150-cycle Illumina NextSeq 550 flow cell. The source study handled its data this way. Because only junctional sequences without quality scores were contained in the immunoSEQ output, filtering matching that applied to full-length reads could not be performed. To assign V/J genes and CDR3, sequences were annotated against IMGT germline references using PyIR, a Python wrapper for IgBLAST v1.9. Any read was removed if the V/J assignment was weak (E-value above 1e-6), the CDR3 was missing, or the read contained stop codons, out-of-frame junctions, or ambiguous translated residues. A V3J clonotype was defined by an identical inferred V gene, J gene, and CDR3 amino acid sequence. To compute the percentage overlap between repertoires, the number of shared unique clonotypes was divided by the size of the smaller repertoire. Repertoire richness was assessed with RTK rarefaction, the Chao1 estimator, and Recon v2.1 estimates of unobserved clonotypes. Generation probabilities were computed with OLGA for all TCRbeta clonotypes obtained by the gDNA method from several donors. TCRdb stores this immuneACCESS table with in-frame sequences only. Part of the clones is absent; in the studies checked, under half of the shortfall reflects unresolved V genes, and no reason is known for the rest. That table gives V, J and clone size, and the DNA gave D and trimming. A total of about a million clones appear in this sample, roughly 77% of them only once. The ten largest clonotypes hold more than 0.85% of the sample.

General conclusions and limits of the study: Naive subsets generally had larger estimated clonotype richness than memory subsets did. Because the study included a small number of donors, the genetic and exposure-history diversity represented was limited. Pairwise subsampling indicated that sequencing depth was expected to affect the degree of clonotype sharing among donors. Sharing across a few donors was observed for around 5% of naive CD4, over 3% of naive CD8, around 2.5% of memory CD4, and around 0.44% of memory CD8 clonotypes. Incomplete sequencing was indicated by rarefaction of sorted-subset datasets, despite the large sequencing depth. Compared with non-shared clonotypes, the clonotypes found in all four sorted-subset donors had higher generation probabilities. Sampling was restricted to blood, and TCR repertoires in tissues likely differ from the TCR repertoires found in blood.

This clone was recorded a few times. No cognate antigen has been identified for it. No base-level quality is on record; no much larger clone is a single base apart. Other DNA sequences in this sample translate to the same CDR3. The donors were healthy, HIV-negative adults with no recently reported acute infections or vaccinations. Every donor was a Caucasian adult residing in Nashville, Tennessee, USA. CD4+ T cells were enriched by magnetic negative selection, after which naive cells were positively selected on CD45RA and the negative fraction was taken as the memory subset. After blood collection by leukapheresis, PBMCs were isolated using Ficoll-Histopaque density gradient centrifugation and then cryopreserved in the vapor phase of liquid nitrogen. Analytical flow cytometry was used to check the purity and quantity of each magnetically sorted T cell population. Genomic DNA was isolated from each sorted fraction and quantified by UV absorbance on a Nanodrop 2000c.

The clonotype comes from a man aged 18-30 years in good health. Some clones in this sample may be carry-over from other donors' samples. Sequenced input: memory CD4+ T cells from PBMCs. The sample's cell subset or site label, decoded: CD45RA-negative fraction. The rearrangement joined TRBV7-3 to TRBJ2-5, and TRBD2 may be the D gene, going by 6 matching bases. The DNA reads as follows: TGTGCCAGCAGCCCCACTGGACTACAGGAGACCCAGTACTTC. This encodes CASSPTGLQETQYF.